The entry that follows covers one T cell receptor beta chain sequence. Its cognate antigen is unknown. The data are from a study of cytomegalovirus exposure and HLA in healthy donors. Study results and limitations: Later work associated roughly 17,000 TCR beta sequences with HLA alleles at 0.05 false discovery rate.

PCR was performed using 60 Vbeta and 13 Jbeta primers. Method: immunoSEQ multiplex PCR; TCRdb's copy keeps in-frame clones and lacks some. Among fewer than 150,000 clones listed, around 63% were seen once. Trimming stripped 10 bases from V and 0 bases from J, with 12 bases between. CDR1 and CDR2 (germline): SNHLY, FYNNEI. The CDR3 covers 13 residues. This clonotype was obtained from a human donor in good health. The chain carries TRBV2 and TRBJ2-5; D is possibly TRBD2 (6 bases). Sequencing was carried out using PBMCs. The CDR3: CATRRDDQETQYF. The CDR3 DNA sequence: TGTGCCACCAGGCGGGACGACCAAGAGACCCAGTACTTC.